Following are 26 T cell receptor delta chains from one sample sequenced in a study of γδ T cells in repeated Plasmodium falciparum infection. Vgamma9/Vdelta2+ and Vdelta2-negative gammadelta T cells were flow-sorted from PBMC for bulk sequencing. TCRdb reprocessed the multiplex PCR reads through CATT. The sample shows around 50,000 delta-chain clones, 1.6% of them seen only once. Input material: gamma-delta T cells from blood. Every receptor here comes from a pool of human donors (malaria-infected and uninfected, not separated).

This clone showed up just a few times. A far bigger clonotype differs at one base, so this is likely a read error. Other DNA sequences in the sample encode the same CDR3. This rearrangement joins TRDV2 to TRDJ3, with a tentative D call TRDD3 (5 bases). CDR3 size: 15 residues. CDR1 GEAIGNYY and CDR2 EKD come from the germline V gene. The CDR3 nucleotides read TGTGCCTGTGACTCCAAGGCCTGGGACACCCGACAGATGTTCTTC. Translating gives CACDSKAWDTRQMFF.

In this sample, this clone turned up a few times. For this DNA, TCRdb reports the protein of a much larger clone, which diverges at residue 16, most likely from a read error; the protein presented here is translated directly from the DNA. The V segment is TRDV1, and no J call was made; the tabulated D call, TRDD3, remains unverified against the DNA. The CDR3 has 17 residues. Germline loops: CDR1 TSWWSYY, CDR2 QGS. The DNA for the CDR3 is TGTGCTCTTCACCCGTTTCCTAAACTGGGGGACGCCGATAAACTCACCTTT. This translates into CALHPFPKLGDADKLTF.

With respect to this clone: A far more abundant clone sits one base away, making this likely a read error. Other DNA sequences in the same sample also yield this CDR3. The gene calls are TRDV1 and TRDJ1, with 10 bases fitting TRDD3. TCRdb offers no J gene call, so here the DNA was matched to germline to obtain one. Per germline, CDR1 TSWWSYY and CDR2 QGS. The CDR3 loop spans 22 amino acids. Trimming at V came to 6 bases and at J to 1 base, leaving 26 bases not matched to a gene. As DNA, the CDR3 is TGTGCTCTTGGATGCCGTTCCTACTTTAAACACTGGGGGATCCCGGCCACCGATAAACTCATCTTT. Translation gives CALGCRSYFKHWGIPATDKLIF.

This clone has only a few counts. A far larger clone differs by one base, so this is likely a read error. The sample carries other DNA sequences with the same CDR3. V gene TRDV1 combines with J gene TRDJ1, with D perhaps matching TRDD2 or TRDD3 (5 bases each). TCRdb does not report a J gene; here it was assigned by matching the DNA to germline references. The CDR3 totals 13 residues. Germline CDR1 and CDR2: TSWWSYY and QGS. The CDR3 protein is CALGEPSPSKLIF. The CDR3 nucleotides are TGTGCCCTTGGGGAACCGTCTCCTTCTAAACTCATCTTT.

The table lists this clone with many counts. The mismatch at residue 7 between this DNA's translation and the TCRdb protein of a much larger clone likely reflects a read error; the protein shown is translated from the DNA. The chain links TRDV1 to TRDJ1; possible D gene TRDD3, 6 bases. This CDR3 has 13 amino acids. V was trimmed by 6 bases and J by 7 bases, leaving 15 bases between them. Germline CDR1 and CDR2: TSWWSYY and QGS. The CDR3 DNA reads as TGTGCTCTTGGTAGGGGGACGGTCGGTAAACTCATCTTT. It codes for CALGRGTVGKLIF.

The sample holds many counts of this clone. The protein recorded in TCRdb matches a much larger clone and deviates from this DNA's translation at residue 4, suggesting a read error; the protein here is obtained by translating the DNA. V is TRDV1 and J is TRDJ2, with D unresolved. The CDR3 is made up of 22 amino acids. Germline V gene data show CDR1 as TSWWSYY and CDR2 as QGS. The CDR3 coding sequence is TGTGCTCTTTGGGAACTAGCTACCACTTTGCGATCGGAACGCCAAAGGGCAGCACAACTCTTCTTT. Translating it yields CALWELATTLRSERQRAAQLFF.

Concerning this clone itself: The likely explanation is a read error, given a far larger clone one base away. Other nucleotide sequences in the sample specify the same CDR3. The V segment is TRDV1, and no J call was made; the table assigns TRDD3, which was not confirmed against the DNA. The germline CDR1 and CDR2 sequences are TSWWSYY and QGS. The CDR3 extends over 15 amino acids. The CDR3 DNA sequence: TGTGCTCTTGGGGACACGGCCTTCCCGACTTATAAACTCATCTTC. The encoded protein is CALGDTAFPTYKLIF.

A few counts support this clone. The chain couples TRDV1 to TRDJ1; 11 bases are a match to TRDD3. Germline matching of the DNA provided the J gene here, since TCRdb leaves it blank. Looked up from germline, CDR1 is TSWWSYY and CDR2 is QGS. The CDR3 is 21 residues long. Trimming cost V 5 bases and J 4 bases; bases outside gene matches: 24. The CDR3 coding sequence is TGTGCTCTTGGGCTTGGAACCGTTCCTATCTGGGGGATACACCCCCTCGATAAACTCATCTTT. This encodes CALGLGTVPIWGIHPLDKLIF.

This clone came up a few times. A read error likely explains why the TCRdb protein, taken from a much larger clone, differs from this DNA's translation at residue 8; the protein shown is translated from the DNA. The chain joins TRDV1 to TRDJ1, with 12 bases aligning to TRDD3. CDR1 is TSWWSYY and CDR2 is QGS in the germline V gene. The CDR3 contains 23 residues. Here the CDR3 DNA reads TGCGCTCTTGGGGCCCCAACGTGTCCCCCGAGGTACTGGGGGATACACAGCACCGATAAACTCATCTTT. Protein sequence: CALGAPTCPPRYWGIHSTDKLIF.

In its sample, this clone was seen a few times. The TCRdb record carries a much larger clone's protein, which differs from this DNA's translation at residue 9; a read error is the likely cause, and the protein listed here is the DNA translation. The chain is built from TRDV1 and TRDJ1; no reliable D call. In germline, CDR1 is TSWWSYY, CDR2 QGS. The CDR3 length is 16 residues. The V end was cut by 0 bases, the J end by 0 bases, with 11 bases between. The CDR3 nucleotides read TGTGCTCTTGGGGAACTAGTACCTGAATACACCGATAAACTCATCTTT. Amino acid sequence: CALGELVPEYTDKLIF.

This clone was seen a few times. This likely came from a read error, as a far larger clone is one base away. No DNA is shown, since the ends of the CDR3 on it are uncertain; the CDR3 is the one TCRdb lists. Here the V gene is TRDV3, but the J gene went uncalled; TRDD3 is the table's D call and was not checked against the DNA. The V gene's germline CDR1 is TVYSNPD and CDR2 GDNSRS (reference sequence). The CDR3 spans 17 amino acids, including both terminal residues. CDR3 loop: CASYRRTVGINTDKLIF.

As regards this clone: A far larger clone is one nucleotide away, so this likely arose from a read error. Other DNA sequences within the sample encode an identical CDR3. The V call is TRDV2, the J call TRDJ1, with D possibly being TRDD3 (6 bases). The V end lost 3 bases, the J end lost 2 bases, and 15 bases lay between the germline ends. Germline V CDR1 and CDR2: GEAIGNYY, EKD. This CDR3 has 15 residues. The DNA for the CDR3 is TGTGCCTGTGACCCTGCGTCACTGGGTACCGATAAACTCATCTTT. Translated, it gives CACDPASLGTDKLIF.

Points on this clone: A far larger clone lies a single base away; this is likely a read error. This sample includes further DNA sequences coding for the same CDR3. This chain joins TRDV2 and TRDJ1; TRDD3 matches 12 bases. The CDR3 has 19 amino acids. CDR1 and CDR2 from the germline V gene are GEAIGNYY and EKD. J was trimmed by 0 bases and V by 3 bases; bases with no gene match: 13. The CDR3 sequence is CACDSQITGGYPDTDKLIF. The DNA for the CDR3 is TGTGCCTGTGACTCGCAGATTACTGGGGGATACCCTGACACCGATAAACTCATCTTT.

This clone turned up a few times. The TCRdb protein comes from a much larger clone and disagrees with this DNA's translation at residue 11, likely due to a read error; the protein given here is derived from the DNA. The V gene reported is TRDV1; the J gene is uncalled. This CDR3 region has 13 residues. Germline CDR1 reads TSWWSYY; CDR2 reads QGS. The CDR3 DNA follows: TGTGCTCTTAGATTCCCATACACCGATAAACCCATCTTT. Residues: CALRFPYTDKPIF.

This clone was detected a few times. This likely reflects a read error, since a far larger clone is one base away. J is TRDJ1 and V is TRDV1, with 11 bases matching TRDD3. Matching the DNA to germline supplied the J gene, which TCRdb does not give. From germline, CDR1 is TSWWSYY and CDR2 QGS. The CDR3 sequence is 20 residues long. The CDR3 coding sequence is TGTGCCCTTGGGGAACCTCGTGGAATACTGGGGGATAATAGGACCGATAAACTCATCTTT. Translating gives CALGEPRGILGDNRTDKLIF.

This clone was seen repeatedly, ten times or more. Other nucleotide sequences from this sample produce the same CDR3. The V gene is TRDV1, the J gene TRDJ1; the D is unclear. Germline-derived CDR1 and CDR2 are TSWWSYY and QGS. The CDR3 loop spans 19 amino acids. The ends were cut back, 2 bases at V and 0 bases at J, with 22 bases in the middle. CDR3: CALGEKEGRLNSYTDKLIF. For the CDR3, the DNA is TGTGCTCTTGGGGAAAAAGAGGGGCGTCTAAACTCTTACACCGATAAACTCATCTTT.

As to this clone: The protein that TCRdb holds for this DNA derives from a much larger clone and differs from the translated DNA at residue 12, which likely indicates a read error; the protein shown here is translated from the DNA. The chain joins TRDV1 to TRDJ1; the match to TRDD3 covers 7 bases. TCRdb lists no J gene, so it was determined here by aligning the DNA to germline. There are 19 residues in the CDR3. Unmatched junction bases numbered 18, after V lost 0 bases and J lost 5 bases. CDR1 and CDR2 from the germline V gene are TSWWSYY and QGS. CDR3 protein: CALGELAWALGGPRDKLIF. As DNA, the CDR3 is TGTGCTCTTGGGGAACTCGCCTGGGCTCTGGGGGGCCCTCGGGATAAACTCATCTTT.

This clone came up a few times. The protein given by TCRdb reflects a much larger clone and differs at residue 13 from this DNA's translation, likely from a read error; the protein shown is the DNA's translation. V is TRDV1 and J is TRDJ1, with D perhaps assigned TRDD2 or TRDD3 (7 bases each). The germline V gene encodes CDR1 TSWWSYY and CDR2 QGS. V lost 4 bases to trimming and J lost 1 base, with 31 bases between them. CDR3 length: 21 residues. This CDR3 reads CALGAGDSYFGGCGGTDKLIF. CDR3 bases: TGTGCTCTTGGGGCAGGAGATTCCTACTTCGGGGGATGCGGAGGCACCGATAAACTCATCTTT.

This clone turned up a few times. Distinct nucleotide sequences in the sample also encode this CDR3. The CDR3 sequence is CALGNRGLPTLLGDTGYTDKLIF. DNA of the CDR3: TGTGCTCTTGGGAACAGGGGCCTTCCTACGTTACTGGGGGATACGGGGTACACCGATAAACTCATCTTT. V usage is TRDV1 and J usage is TRDJ1; 13 bases agree with TRDD3. No J segment appears in TCRdb, so it was assigned here by matching the sequence to germline. Per germline, CDR1 TSWWSYY and CDR2 QGS. The J segment lost 0 bases and the V segment lost 5 bases, leaving 24 bases of the junction unmatched. This CDR3 is built from 23 residues.

This clone turned up a few times. Since a far larger clone is one base different, this is likely a read error. This CDR3 is also generated by other DNA sequences in the sample. V is TRDV1 and J is TRDJ1; 10 positions match TRDD3. No J gene was available from TCRdb, and it was assigned here by a germline match of the DNA. This CDR3 has 23 amino acids. CDR1 and CDR2 from the germline V gene are TSWWSYY and QGS. CDR3 sequence: CALGELLACGVGDTSRYTDKLIF. The CDR3 region has the DNA TGTGCCCTTGGGGAACTATTGGCCTGCGGGGTGGGGGATACAAGCCGGTACACCGATAAACTCATCTTT.

As to this clone: The protein held in TCRdb is that of a much larger clone and does not match this DNA's translation at residue 5, likely because of a read error; the protein shown is translated from the DNA. The chain joins TRDV3 to TRDJ1; TRDD3 agrees at 12 bases. Germline V CDR1 and CDR2: TVYSNPD, GDNSRS (reference sequence). CDR3 size: 21 residues. Trimming removed 3 bases from V and 6 bases from J; junction bases left unmatched: 29. CDR3 region: CAFGHFPTWSFWGIRDHKLIF. The DNA for the CDR3 is TGTGCCTTCGGACATTTTCCTACGTGGAGCTTCTGGGGGATACGGGACCATAAACTCATCTTT. The full variable domain, rest sourced from reference TRDV3 and TRDJ1, is CDKVTQSSPDQTVASGSEVVLLCTYDTVYSNPDLFWYRIRPDYSFQFVFYGDNSRSEGADFTQGRFSVKHILTQKAFHLVISPVRTEDSATYYCAFGHFPTWSFWGIRDHKLIFGKGTRVTVEP.

This clone showed up just a few times. This DNA translates differently at residue 15 from the TCRdb protein, which is that of a much larger clone; a read error is likely, and the protein shown is the DNA's own translation. The J gene is TRDJ1, the V gene TRDV1; a possible D gene is TRDD2 (9 bases). In the absence of a J gene in TCRdb, the DNA was matched to germline to assign it here. The CDR3 contains 23 residues. Germline V gene data show CDR1 as TSWWSYY and CDR2 as QGS. Trimming pared 1 base from V and 0 bases from J, leaving 33 bases between. The CDR3 here is CALGEPAFLRQLGGAYYTDKLIF. The CDR3 DNA sequence: TGTGCTCTTGGGGAACCCGCCTTCCTACGCCAACTGGGGGGGGCATACTACACCGATAAACTCATCTTT.

This clone has at least ten counts. The V gene is TRDV1, the J gene TRDJ1, with 12 bases fitting TRDD3. CDR1 and CDR2 from the germline V gene are TSWWSYY and QGS. This CDR3 has 20 residues. Trimming took 1 base from V and 1 from J; bases not matched to a gene: 13. The CDR3 nucleotides read TGTGCTCTTGGGGAACCCCTTTCCTACTGGGGGATACTCGCCACCGATAAACTCATCTTT. As protein: CALGEPLSYWGILATDKLIF.

As for this clone: For this DNA, TCRdb reports the protein of a much larger clone, which diverges at residue 5, most likely from a read error; the protein presented here is translated directly from the DNA. J is TRDJ1 and V is TRDV2; 13 bases align to TRDD3. This CDR3 is built from 21 residues. Trimming cost V 3 bases and J 0 bases; bases outside gene matches: 18. Germline CDR1 is GEAIGNYY and CDR2 is EKD. CDR3: CACDAVTGGYAERKDTDKLIF. Here the CDR3 DNA reads TGTGCCTGTGACGCCGTTACTGGGGGATACGCCGAGCGGAAGGACACCGATAAACTCATCTTT.

About this clone itself: TCRdb has a much larger clone's protein, which differs at residue 13 from the translation of this DNA, likely because of a read error; what is shown is the protein translated from the DNA. V gene TRDV2 was called; the J gene was not; the table calls TRDD3, which could not be checked here. Germline V lookup: CDR1 GEAIGNYY, CDR2 EKD. The length of the CDR3 is 14 residues. CDR3 residues: CACDTWGLPDKLTF. CDR3 nucleotides: TGTGCCTGTGACACCTGGGGGCTACCGGATAAACTCACCTTT.

Notes on this clone: Translating this DNA gives a protein that differs at residue 20 from the TCRdb one, which belongs to a much larger clone; a read error is likely, and the protein shown is this translation. The V gene call reads TRDV1; no J gene was called; TRDD3 is taken as the D call from the table, unchecked against the DNA. The CDR3 runs to 21 residues. Per germline, CDR1 TSWWSYY and CDR2 QGS. DNA for the CDR3: TGTGCTCTTGGGGCGCGTTCCCCTGTTTGGGGCAGGGAACTGGGGGATCTTAAACTCACCTTT. Protein: CALGARSPVWGRELGDLKLTF.